These 11 T cell receptor beta chains were sequenced from one sample in a study of blood T cell repertoires in COVID-19. Some clones are missing from TCRdb's copy, which holds only in-frame ones; the method was immunoSEQ multiplex PCR. In the table there are 130,000 to 150,000 clones, around 72% of which are singletons. Specimen: peripheral blood. The receptors shown here come from an older woman with acute or convalescent COVID-19.

This chain links TRBV6-2 or TRBV6-3 with TRBJ1-1; D uncertain. CDR3 length: 13 residues. The ends were cut back, 4 bases at V and 3 bases at J, with 9 bases in the middle. Germline values: CDR1 MNHEY, CDR2 SVGEGT. CDR3 nucleotide sequence: TGTGCCAGCAGTTGGAGGTTGGACACTGAAGCTTTCTTT. This gives the protein CASSWRLDTEAFF.

The gene calls are TRBV5-1 and TRBJ2-1; the match to TRBD2 covers 9 bases. The J segment lost 4 bases and the V segment lost 4 bases, leaving 6 bases of the junction unmatched. Germline loops: CDR1 SGHRS, CDR2 YFSETQ. The CDR3 contains 15 residues. The CDR3 DNA reads TGCGCCAGCAGCCCTGCTAGCGGGACATACAATGAGCAGTTCTTC. Encoded protein: CASSPASGTYNEQFF. The variable domain in full, with the rest retrieved from reference TRBV5-1 and TRBJ2-1, is KAGVTQTPRYLIKTRGQQVTLSCSPISGHRSVSWYQQTPGQGLQFLFEYFSETQRNKGNFPGRFSGRQFSNSRSEMNVSTLELGDSALYLCASSPASGTYNEQFFGPGTRLTVL.

The rearrangement joins TRBV6-5 to TRBJ2-3, with D possibly being TRBD2 (5 bases). Germline V lookup: CDR1 MNHEY, CDR2 SVGAGI. The CDR3 extends over 15 amino acids. V lost 6 bases, J lost 2 bases, and 15 bases lay in between. The CDR3 sequence: CASSYQSGYTDTQYF. The CDR3 region has the DNA TGTGCCAGCAGCTACCAGTCGGGGTACACAGATACGCAGTATTTT.

This chain connects TRBV27 to TRBJ2-7, with 7 bases identical to TRBD1. Unmatched junction bases numbered 6, after V lost 4 bases and J lost 3 bases. This CDR3 is 14 amino acids long. Germline V gene sequence: CDR1 MNHEY, CDR2 SMNVEV (reference sequence). CDR3 region: CASSWTGELYEQYF. CDR3 in DNA: TGTGCCAGCAGTTGGACAGGAGAACTCTACGAGCAGTACTTC.

Only a few counts were recorded for this clone. The rearrangement uses TRBV5-1 and TRBJ2-3, with unresolved D. This CDR3 is 16 amino acids long. CDR1 SGHRS and CDR2 YFSETQ come from the germline V gene. V shed 0 bases and J shed 2 bases, with 13 bases lying between them. The CDR3 protein is CASSLDRELVTDTQYF. The CDR3 nucleotides read TGCGCCAGCAGCTTGGACCGCGAGCTAGTCACAGATACGCAGTATTTT.

The chain has TRBV3-1 (or the pseudogene TRBV3-2) and TRBJ2-2; D unclear. Trimming cost V 1 base and J 2 bases, with 2 bases left between them. In germline, CDR1 is LGHDT, CDR2 YNNKEL (reference sequence). This CDR3 spans 13 amino acids. Written as DNA, the CDR3 is TGTGCCAGCAGCCAAGTAAACACCGGGGAGCTGTTTTTT. Encoded protein: CASSQVNTGELFF.

The CDR3 DNA is TGTGCCAGCAGTATACCACAGGGGGTGGATTCACCCCTCCACTTT. Protein product: CASSIPQGVDSPLHF. J is TRBJ1-6 and V is TRBV2, with 8 positions matching TRBD1. J gave up 8 bases and V 5 bases, and 8 bases lay outside the gene matches. The CDR3 length is 15 residues. CDR1 and CDR2 (germline): SNHLY, FYNNEI.

The J gene is TRBJ1-3, the V gene TRBV7-2; tentatively, D is TRBD1 (5 bases). Trimming removed 3 bases at V and 4 bases at J, with 16 bases between. CDR1 is SGHTA, CDR2 FQGNSA, per germline. The length of the CDR3 is 16 residues. The CDR3: CASSLVRQGRGNTIYF. DNA for the CDR3: TGTGCCAGCAGCTTGGTCCGGCAGGGAAGAGGAAACACCATATATTTT. The full variable domain, in which reference TRBV7-2 and TRBJ1-3 provide the parts outside the CDR3, is GAGVSQSPSNKVTEKGKDVELRCDPISGHTALYWYRQSLGQGLEFLIYFQGNSAPDKSGLPSDRFSAERTGGSVSTLTIQRTQQEDSAVYLCASSLVRQGRGNTIYFGEGSWLTVV.

The chain has TRBV4-1 and TRBJ2-1; D is unresolved. With 4 bases removed from V and 0 bases from J, the gap between germline ends came to 10 bases. The CDR3 extends over 15 amino acids. Looked up from germline, CDR1 is MGHRA and CDR2 is YSYEKL. The CDR3 region has the DNA TGCGCCAGCAGCCTTTTGAGTCTCTCCTACAATGAGCAGTTCTTC. Its protein product is CASSLLSLSYNEQFF.

This chain uses TRBV21-1 with TRBJ2-3; TRBD2 is taken as the D call from the table, unchecked against the DNA. TRBV21-1 is noted as a pseudogene. This CDR3 has 17 residues. In DNA, the CDR3 is TGTGCCAGCAGCAAAGAACCCCCGGGAGTCTCTGGAGATACGCAGTATTTT. Translated: CASSKEPPGVSGDTQYF.

The chain combines TRBV7-9 with TRBJ1-5, with D uncertain. In germline, CDR1 is SEHNR, CDR2 FQNEAQ (reference sequence). The CDR3 spans 13 residues. V was cut by 1 base and J by 7 bases, with 8 bases left in between. The CDR3 region has the DNA TGTGCCAGCAGCTTAGAGAGCGGACAGCCCCAGCATTTT. This translates into CASSLESGQPQHF.